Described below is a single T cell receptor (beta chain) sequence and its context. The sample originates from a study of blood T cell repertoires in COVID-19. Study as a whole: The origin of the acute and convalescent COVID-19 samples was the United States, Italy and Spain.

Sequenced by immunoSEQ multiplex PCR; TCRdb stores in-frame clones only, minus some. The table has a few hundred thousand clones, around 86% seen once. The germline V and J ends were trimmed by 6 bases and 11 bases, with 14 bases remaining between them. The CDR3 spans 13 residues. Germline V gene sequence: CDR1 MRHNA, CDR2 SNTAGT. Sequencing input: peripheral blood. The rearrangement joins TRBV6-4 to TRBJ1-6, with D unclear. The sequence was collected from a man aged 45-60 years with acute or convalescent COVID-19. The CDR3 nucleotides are TGTGCCAGCAGCGATACCCGCGGAGCACCCCTCCACTTT. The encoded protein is CASSDTRGAPLHF.